This is a list of T cell receptor beta chains from one sample in a study of cytomegalovirus exposure and HLA in healthy donors. This table comes from immunoSEQ multiplex PCR, and its TCRdb copy is limited to in-frame clones, with some not included. The sample lists 240,000 or so clones, 80% to 85% seen once, with 8% in the top ten. Sequencing was done on a sample of PBMCs. The receptors derive from a woman between 55 and 75 years old in good health and CMV-seropositive. CDR3s include the opening cysteine and the closing phenylalanine or tryptophan. A D gene is named only where the DNA matches it firmly. Rows may omit the clone size; those that give it use once, few, many or a size class.

CDR3: CASSSPIGQGVLGTQYF
DNA: TGTGCCAGCAGCTCGCCCATTGGACAGGGGGTCTTGGGGACCCAGTACTTC
V: TRBV7-2
length: 17
size: NA
J: TRBJ2-5
D: TRBD1

CDR3: CASSPAVETQYF
DNA: TGTGCCAGCTCACCGGCTGTAGAGACCCAGTACTTC
V: TRBV18
length: 12
size: once
J: TRBJ2-5
D: NA

CDR3: CASSSSLTGLAGTYEQYF
DNA: TGTGCCAGCAGCTCTAGCCTTACGGGACTAGCGGGTACCTACGAGCAGTACTTC
V: TRBV7-9
length: 18
size: NA
J: TRBJ2-7
D: TRBD2

CDR3: CASSLGDRGQNYGYTF
DNA: TGTGCCAGCAGTTTGGGGGACAGGGGGCAGAACTATGGCTACACCTTC
V: TRBV28
length: 16
size: NA
J: TRBJ1-2
D: TRBD1

CDR3: CASSLWDSNTDTQYF
DNA: TGCGCCAGCAGCTTGTGGGACTCCAACACAGATACGCAGTATTTT
V: TRBV5-1
length: 15
size: NA
J: TRBJ2-3
D: NA

CDR3: CASSSTPTGTAFF
DNA: TGTGCCAGCAGTTCCACTCCGACAGGGACTGCTTTCTTT
V: TRBV28
length: 13
size: NA
J: TRBJ1-1
D: TRBD1

CDR3: CASSLSQGANTGELFF
DNA: TGTGCCAGCAGTTTATCGCAGGGGGCGAATACCGGGGAGCTGTTTTTT
V: TRBV27
length: 16
size: NA
J: TRBJ2-2
D: TRBD1

CDR3: CASTQQGLSGYTF
DNA: TGTGCCAGCACCCAACAGGGCCTTAGTGGCTACACCTTC
V: TRBV28
length: 13
size: NA
J: TRBJ1-2
D: NA

CDR3: CASSLSRQGTDTQYF
DNA: TGTGCCAGCAGTTTATCGCGGCAGGGTACAGATACGCAGTATTTT
V: TRBV27
length: 15
size: NA
J: TRBJ2-3
D: NA

CDR3: CASRDRNTEAFF
DNA: TGTGCCAGCAGGGACAGGAACACTGAAGCTTTCTTT
V: TRBV7-9
length: 12
size: once
J: TRBJ1-1
D: NA

CDR3: CASSQVETSGVADTQYF
DNA: TGTGCCAGCAGCCAAGTAGAGACTAGCGGGGTAGCAGATACGCAGTATTTT
V: TRBV5-6
length: 17
size: NA
J: TRBJ2-3
D: TRBD2

CDR3: CASSYSSGADTEAFF
DNA: TGTGCCAGCAGTTACTCGTCAGGGGCGGATACTGAAGCTTTCTTT
V: TRBV6-5
length: 15
size: NA
J: TRBJ1-1
D: NA

CDR3: CASSWTGVGNTEAFF
DNA: TGTGCCAGCAGTTGGACAGGGGTAGGGAACACTGAAGCTTTCTTT
V: TRBV28
length: 15
size: NA
J: TRBJ1-1
D: TRBD1

CDR3: CASSPEQATYEQYF
DNA: TGTGCCAGCAGCCCCGAGCAGGCTACCTACGAGCAGTACTTC
V: TRBV11-1
length: 14
size: once
J: TRBJ2-7
D: NA

CDR3: CASSQETRYGYTF
DNA: TGCGCCAGCAGCCAAGAAACGCGCTATGGCTACACCTTC
V: TRBV4-1
length: 13
size: few
J: TRBJ1-2
D: NA

CDR3: CASSARAGNTEAFF
DNA: TGTGCCAGCAGTGCGCGCGCAGGGAACACTGAAGCTTTCTTT
V: TRBV6-1
length: 14
size: NA
J: TRBJ1-1
D: NA

CDR3: CASSLAGGSNQPQHF
DNA: TGTGCCAGCAGTTTAGCGGGGGGTAGCAATCAGCCCCAGCATTTT
V: TRBV27
length: 15
size: NA
J: TRBJ1-5
D: NA

CDR3: CASSLGGDRNNEQFF
DNA: TGTGCCAGCAGCTTAGGGGGCGACAGAAACAATGAGCAGTTCTTC
V: TRBV7-9
length: 15
size: NA
J: TRBJ2-1
D: NA

CDR3: CASSQKIEDRLEAFF
DNA: TGTGCCAGCAGCCAGAAGATCGAGGACAGGTTAGAAGCTTTCTTT
V: TRBV14
length: 15
size: NA
J: TRBJ1-1
D: TRBD1

CDR3: CASRSREGYTF
DNA: TGTGCCAGCAGGTCCAGGGAAGGCTACACCTTC
V: TRBV7-2
length: 11
size: NA
J: TRBJ1-2
D: NA

CDR3: CASSQIGYGTPFNYGYTF
DNA: TGCGCCAGCAGCCAAATCGGATACGGGACACCGTTTAACTATGGCTACACCTTC
V: TRBV4-1
length: 18
size: NA
J: TRBJ1-2
D: NA

CDR3: CASSPPGQGIQQYF
DNA: TGTGCCAGCTCACCACCGGGACAGGGGATCCAGCAGTACTTC
V: TRBV18
length: 14
size: NA
J: TRBJ2-7
D: TRBD1

CDR3: CASSLGAGAPSRTYEQYF
DNA: TGTGCCAGCAGCTTAGGAGCGGGAGCGCCTTCACGGACCTACGAGCAGTACTTC
V: TRBV7-6
length: 18
size: NA
J: TRBJ2-7
D: TRBD2

CDR3: CASSSSGAPSSYNEQFF
DNA: TGCGCCAGCAGCTCTAGCGGAGCCCCGAGCTCCTACAATGAGCAGTTCTTC
V: TRBV5-1
length: 17
size: NA
J: TRBJ2-1
D: TRBD2

CDR3: CASSLALAGGAHF
DNA: TGTGCCAGCAGCTTAGCTTTAGCGGGAGGGGCACACTTC
V: TRBV7-8
length: 13
size: NA
J: TRBJ2-4
D: TRBD2

CDR3: CASSLRGSSSTDTQYF
DNA: TGTGCCAGCAGCTTACGAGGTTCCTCTAGCACAGATACGCAGTATTTT
V: TRBV7-2
length: 16
size: NA
J: TRBJ2-3
D: NA

CDR3: CASSTTYTGELFF
DNA: TGTGCCAGCAGTACCACTTACACCGGGGAGCTGTTTTTT
V: TRBV28
length: 13
size: NA
J: TRBJ2-2
D: NA

CDR3: CASSPGVRLLKETQYF
DNA: TGTGCCAGCTCACCGGGCGTCAGGCTCCTTAAAGAGACCCAGTACTTC
V: TRBV18
length: 16
size: NA
J: TRBJ2-5
D: NA

CDR3: CASSQTATNEKLFF
DNA: TGTGCCAGCAGCCAAACTGCAACTAATGAAAAACTGTTTTTT
V: TRBV6-5
length: 14
size: few
J: TRBJ1-4
D: NA

CDR3: CASSLLGQDTDTQYF
DNA: TGCGCCAGCAGCCTTCTCGGACAGGACACAGATACGCAGTATTTT
V: TRBV4-1
length: 15
size: NA
J: TRBJ2-3
D: TRBD1

CDR3: CASRETGVSYEAFF
DNA: TGTGCCAGCAGGGAGACAGGGGTATCCTATGAAGCTTTCTTT
V: TRBV2
length: 14
size: NA
J: TRBJ1-1
D: TRBD1

CDR3: CASSLGTGQMNTEAFF
DNA: TGCGCCAGCAGCTTGGGGACGGGACAGATGAACACTGAAGCTTTCTTT
V: TRBV5-1
length: 16
size: once
J: TRBJ1-1
D: TRBD1

CDR3: CASSPTGGHLYEQYF
DNA: TGTGCCAGCAGTCCTACAGGGGGCCATCTCTACGAGCAGTACTTC
V: TRBV6-4
length: 15
size: NA
J: TRBJ2-7
D: TRBD1

CDR3: CASSWGQWGTEAFF
DNA: TGTGCCAGCAGTTGGGGACAGTGGGGCACTGAAGCTTTCTTT
V: TRBV2
length: 14
size: NA
J: TRBJ1-1
D: TRBD1

CDR3: CASTPGTPDQPQHF
DNA: TGTGCCAGTACCCCCGGGACACCAGATCAGCCCCAGCATTTT
V: TRBV19
length: 14
size: NA
J: TRBJ1-5
D: NA

CDR3: CASSPRGAEAFF
DNA: TGTGCCAGCTCACCACGGGGGGCTGAAGCTTTCTTT
V: TRBV18
length: 12
size: few
J: TRBJ1-1
D: NA